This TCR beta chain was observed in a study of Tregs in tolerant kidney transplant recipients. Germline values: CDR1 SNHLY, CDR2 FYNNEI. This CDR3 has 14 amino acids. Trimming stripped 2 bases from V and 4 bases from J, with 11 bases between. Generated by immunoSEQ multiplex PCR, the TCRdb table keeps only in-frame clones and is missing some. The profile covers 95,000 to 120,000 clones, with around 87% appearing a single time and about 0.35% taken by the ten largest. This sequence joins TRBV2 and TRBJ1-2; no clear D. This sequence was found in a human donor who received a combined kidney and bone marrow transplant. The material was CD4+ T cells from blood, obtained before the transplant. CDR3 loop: CASSEWAESYGYTF. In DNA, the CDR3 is TGTGCCAGCAGTGAATGGGCAGAGAGCTATGGCTACACCTTC.